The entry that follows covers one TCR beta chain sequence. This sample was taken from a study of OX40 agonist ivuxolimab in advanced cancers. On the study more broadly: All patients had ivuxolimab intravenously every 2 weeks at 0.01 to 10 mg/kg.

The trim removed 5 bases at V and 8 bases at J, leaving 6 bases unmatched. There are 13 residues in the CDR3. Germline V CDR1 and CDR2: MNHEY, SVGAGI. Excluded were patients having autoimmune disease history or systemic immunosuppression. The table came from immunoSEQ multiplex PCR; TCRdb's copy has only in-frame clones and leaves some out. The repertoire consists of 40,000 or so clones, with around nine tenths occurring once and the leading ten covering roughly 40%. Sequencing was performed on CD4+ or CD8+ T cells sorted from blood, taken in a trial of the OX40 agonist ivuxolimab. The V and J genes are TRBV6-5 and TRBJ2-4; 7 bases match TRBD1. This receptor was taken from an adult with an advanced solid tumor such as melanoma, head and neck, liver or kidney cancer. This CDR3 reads CASSKQQGYIQYF. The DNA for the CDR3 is TGTGCCAGCAGTAAACAACAGGGGTACATTCAGTACTTC.